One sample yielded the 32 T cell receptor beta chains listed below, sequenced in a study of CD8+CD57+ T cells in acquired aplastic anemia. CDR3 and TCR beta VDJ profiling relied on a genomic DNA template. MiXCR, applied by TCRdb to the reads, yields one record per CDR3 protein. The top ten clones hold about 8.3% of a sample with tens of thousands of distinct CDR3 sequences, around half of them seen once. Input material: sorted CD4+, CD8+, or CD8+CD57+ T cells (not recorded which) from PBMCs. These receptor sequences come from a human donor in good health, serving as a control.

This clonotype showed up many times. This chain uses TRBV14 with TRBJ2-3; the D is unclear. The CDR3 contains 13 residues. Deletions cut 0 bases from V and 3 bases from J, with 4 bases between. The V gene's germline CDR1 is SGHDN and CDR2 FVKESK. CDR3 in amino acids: CASSQEGTDTQYF. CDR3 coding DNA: TGTGCCAGCAGCCAAGAAGGGACAGATACGCAGTATTTT.

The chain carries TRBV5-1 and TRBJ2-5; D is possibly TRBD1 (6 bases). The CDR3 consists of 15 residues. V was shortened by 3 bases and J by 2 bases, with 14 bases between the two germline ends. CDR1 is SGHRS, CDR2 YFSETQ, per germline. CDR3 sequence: CASSWVTGGQETQYF. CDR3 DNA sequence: TGCGCCAGCAGCTGGGTGACAGGAGGACAAGAGACCCAGTACTTC. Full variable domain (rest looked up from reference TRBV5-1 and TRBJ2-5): KAGVTQTPRYLIKTRGQQVTLSCSPISGHRSVSWYQQTPGQGLQFLFEYFSETQRNKGNFPGRFSGRQFSNSRSEMNVSTLELGDSALYLCASSWVTGGQETQYFGPGTRLLVL.

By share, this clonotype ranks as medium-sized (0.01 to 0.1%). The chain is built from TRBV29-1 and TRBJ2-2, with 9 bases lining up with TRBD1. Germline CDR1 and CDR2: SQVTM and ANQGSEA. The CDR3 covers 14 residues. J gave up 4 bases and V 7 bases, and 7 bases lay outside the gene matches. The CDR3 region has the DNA TGCAGCGGGGGACAGGGTCGTGTCACCGGGGAGCTGTTTTTT. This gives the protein CSGGQGRVTGELFF.

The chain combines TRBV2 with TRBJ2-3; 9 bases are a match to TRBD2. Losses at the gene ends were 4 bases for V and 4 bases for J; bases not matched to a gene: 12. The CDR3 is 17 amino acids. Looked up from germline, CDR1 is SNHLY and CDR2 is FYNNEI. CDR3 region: CASSAFHSGSGADTQYF. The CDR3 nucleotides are TGTGCCAGCAGTGCCTTCCATAGCGGGAGCGGTGCAGATACGCAGTATTTT.

In DNA form, the CDR3 reads TGTGCCAGTAGTAACACTAGGGGCAATGAGCAGTTCTTC. Translation: CASSNTRGNEQFF. The V gene is TRBV19, the J gene TRBJ2-1, with D perhaps TRBD1 or TRBD2 (5 bases each). The CDR3 is 13 amino acids. Germline values: CDR1 LNHDA, CDR2 SQIVND (reference sequence). The V and J ends lost 4 bases and 6 bases respectively, with 10 bases between them.

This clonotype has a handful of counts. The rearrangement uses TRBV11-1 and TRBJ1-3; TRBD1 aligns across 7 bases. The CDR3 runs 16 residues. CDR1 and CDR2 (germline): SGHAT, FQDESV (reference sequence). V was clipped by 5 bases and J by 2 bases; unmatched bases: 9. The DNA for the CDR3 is TGTGCCAGCAGCACTGAAATCGACAGGGCTGGAAACACCATATATTTT. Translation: CASSTEIDRAGNTIYF.

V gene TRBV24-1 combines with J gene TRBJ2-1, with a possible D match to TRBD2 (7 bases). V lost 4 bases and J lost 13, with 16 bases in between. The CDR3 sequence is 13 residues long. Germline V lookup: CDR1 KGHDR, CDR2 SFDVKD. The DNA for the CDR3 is TGTGCCACCAGTGAGAATTCGGGGGGCCCCCAGTTCTTC. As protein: CATSENSGGPQFF.

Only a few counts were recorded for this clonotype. CDR3 protein: CASDFRGGQAKNIQYF. The CDR3 region has the DNA TGTGCCAGCGATTTTAGGGGGGGCCAAGCCAAAAACATTCAGTACTTC. The gene calls are TRBV13 and TRBJ2-4; a possible D gene is TRBD2 (7 bases). Looked up from germline, CDR1 is PRHDT and CDR2 is FYEKMQ (reference sequence). The CDR3 length is 16 residues. The V end was cut by 8 bases, the J end by 0 bases, with 17 bases between. The complete variable domain, with remaining parts taken from reference TRBV13 and TRBJ2-4, reads AAGVIQSPRHLIKEKRETATLKCYPIPRHDTVYWYQQGPGQDPQFLISFYEKMQSDKGSIPDRFSAQQFSDYHSELNMSSLELGDSALYFCASDFRGGQAKNIQYFGAGTRLSVL.

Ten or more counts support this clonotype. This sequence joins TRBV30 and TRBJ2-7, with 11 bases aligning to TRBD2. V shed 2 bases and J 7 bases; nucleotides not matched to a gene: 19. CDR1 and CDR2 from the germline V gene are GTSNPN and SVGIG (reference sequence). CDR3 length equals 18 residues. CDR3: CAWSPDVAGGPVLGEQYF. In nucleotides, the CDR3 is TGTGCCTGGAGTCCTGACGTAGCGGGAGGGCCTGTTCTAGGAGAGCAGTACTTC.

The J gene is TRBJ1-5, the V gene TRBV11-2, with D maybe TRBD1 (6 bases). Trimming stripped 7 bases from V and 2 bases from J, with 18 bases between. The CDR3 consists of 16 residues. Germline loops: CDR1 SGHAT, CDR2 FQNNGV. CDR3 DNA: TGTGCCAGCAACGTATGGGGGCCCGGAGGCAATCAGCCCCAGCATTTT. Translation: CASNVWGPGGNQPQHF.

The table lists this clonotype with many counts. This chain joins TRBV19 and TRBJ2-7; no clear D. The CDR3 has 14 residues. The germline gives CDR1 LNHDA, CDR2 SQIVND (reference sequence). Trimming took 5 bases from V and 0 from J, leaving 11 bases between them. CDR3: CASSSDTFSYEQYF. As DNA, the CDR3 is TGTGCCAGTAGTTCTGACACCTTCTCCTACGAGCAGTACTTC.

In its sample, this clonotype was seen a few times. The chain's CDR3 is CSAVGNGYEQYF. The CDR3 nucleotides are TGCAGCGCCGTCGGGAACGGCTACGAGCAGTACTTC. V is TRBV29-1 and J is TRBJ2-7; TRBD2 is a possible D gene (5 bases). V lost 7 bases and J lost 3, with 13 bases in between. The CDR3 is 12 amino acids. CDR1 is SQVTM, CDR2 ANQGSEA, per germline.

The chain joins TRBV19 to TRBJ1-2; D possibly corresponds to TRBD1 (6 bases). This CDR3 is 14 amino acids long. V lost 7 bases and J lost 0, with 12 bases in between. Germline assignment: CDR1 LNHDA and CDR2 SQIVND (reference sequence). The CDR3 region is CASTPGTTNYGYTF. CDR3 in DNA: TGTGCCAGTACCCCCGGGACAACTAACTATGGCTACACCTTC.

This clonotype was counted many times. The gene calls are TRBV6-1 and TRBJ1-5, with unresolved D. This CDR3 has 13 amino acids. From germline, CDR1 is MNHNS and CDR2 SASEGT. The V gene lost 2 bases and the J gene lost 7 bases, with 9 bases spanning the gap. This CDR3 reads CASSESGRQPQHF. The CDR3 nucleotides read TGTGCCAGCAGTGAATCAGGTCGGCAGCCCCAGCATTTT.

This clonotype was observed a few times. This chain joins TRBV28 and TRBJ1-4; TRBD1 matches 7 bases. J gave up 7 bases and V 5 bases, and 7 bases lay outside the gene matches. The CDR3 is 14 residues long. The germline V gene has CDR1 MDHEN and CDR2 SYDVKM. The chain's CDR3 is CASSETGIFEKLFF. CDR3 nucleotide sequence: TGTGCCAGCAGTGAGACAGGGATATTTGAAAAACTGTTTTTT.

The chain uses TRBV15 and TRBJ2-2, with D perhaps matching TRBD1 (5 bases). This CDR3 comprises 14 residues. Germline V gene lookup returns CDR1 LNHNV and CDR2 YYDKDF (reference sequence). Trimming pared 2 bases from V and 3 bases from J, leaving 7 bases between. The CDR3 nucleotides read TGTGCCACCAGCAGACAGGGTCACACCGGGGAGCTGTTTTTT. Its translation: CATSRQGHTGELFF. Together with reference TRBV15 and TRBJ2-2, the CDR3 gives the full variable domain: DAMVIQNPRYQVTQFGKPVTLSCSQTLNHNVMYWYQQKSSQAPKLLFHYYDKDFNNEADTPDNFQSRRPNTSFCFLDIRSPGLGDTAMYLCATSRQGHTGELFFGEGSRLTVL.

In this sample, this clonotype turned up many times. The chain's CDR3 is CASSQKNSNQPQHF. The CDR3 DNA is TGTGCCAGCAGCCAAAAGAATAGCAATCAGCCCCAGCATTTT. The rearrangement joins TRBV7-9 to TRBJ1-5; D unresolved. Trimming removed 5 bases from V and 0 bases from J, with 8 bases in between. The germline gives CDR1 SEHNR, CDR2 FQNEAQ (reference sequence). CDR3 length: 14 amino acids. Using reference TRBV7-9 and TRBJ1-5 for the parts outside the CDR3, the full variable domain is DTGVSQNPRHKITKRGQNVTFRCDPISEHNRLYWYRQTLGQGPEFLTYFQNEAQLEKSRLLSDRFSAERPKGSFSTLEIQRTEQGDSAMYLCASSQKNSNQPQHFGDGTRLSIL.

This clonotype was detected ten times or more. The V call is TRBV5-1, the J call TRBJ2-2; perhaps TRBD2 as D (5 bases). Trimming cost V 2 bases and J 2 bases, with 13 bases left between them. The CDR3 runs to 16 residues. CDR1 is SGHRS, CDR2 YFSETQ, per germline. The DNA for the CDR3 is TGCGCCAGCAGCTTAGGAGGCACACCAAACACCGGGGAGCTGTTTTTT. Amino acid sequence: CASSLGGTPNTGELFF.

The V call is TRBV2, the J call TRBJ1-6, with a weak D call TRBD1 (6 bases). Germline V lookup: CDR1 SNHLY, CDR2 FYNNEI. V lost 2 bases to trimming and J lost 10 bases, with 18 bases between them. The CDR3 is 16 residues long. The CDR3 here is CASSEFASQGGSPLHF. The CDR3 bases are TGTGCCAGCAGTGAATTTGCCTCACAGGGTGGCTCACCCCTCCACTTT.

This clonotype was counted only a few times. CDR3: CASSSSGGSLDSPLHF. The CDR3, as DNA: TGTGCCAGCAGCTCCAGTGGTGGCAGTCTCGATTCACCCCTCCACTTT. The chain has TRBV11-1 and TRBJ1-6; D uncertain. Germline lookup yields CDR1 SGHAT and CDR2 FQDESV (reference sequence). The CDR3 is 16 amino acids. The V gene lost 4 bases and the J gene lost 8 bases, with 18 bases spanning the gap.

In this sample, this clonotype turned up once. This CDR3 is CASSLEGGPSYEQYF. In DNA form, the CDR3 reads TGTGCCAGCAGCTTAGAGGGGGGGCCGTCCTACGAGCAGTACTTC. The rearrangement joins TRBV7-8 to TRBJ2-7; possibly TRBD2 for D (7 bases). Germline assignment: CDR1 SGHVS and CDR2 FQNEAQ. The CDR3 runs 15 residues. V was shortened by 1 base and J by 1 base, with 11 bases between the two germline ends.

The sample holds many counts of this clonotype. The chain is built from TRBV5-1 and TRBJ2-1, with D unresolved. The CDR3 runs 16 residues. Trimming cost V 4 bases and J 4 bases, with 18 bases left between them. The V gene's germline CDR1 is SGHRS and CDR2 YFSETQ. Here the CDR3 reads CASSLGIFSLYNEQFF. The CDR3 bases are TGCGCCAGCAGCCTTGGAATATTCAGTTTATACAATGAGCAGTTCTTC.

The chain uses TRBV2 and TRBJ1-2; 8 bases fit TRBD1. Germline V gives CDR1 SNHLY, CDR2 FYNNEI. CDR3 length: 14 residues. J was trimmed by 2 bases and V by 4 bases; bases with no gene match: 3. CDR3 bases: TGTGCCAGCAGTGCCACAGGGGGGAACTATGGCTACACCTTC. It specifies CASSATGGNYGYTF.

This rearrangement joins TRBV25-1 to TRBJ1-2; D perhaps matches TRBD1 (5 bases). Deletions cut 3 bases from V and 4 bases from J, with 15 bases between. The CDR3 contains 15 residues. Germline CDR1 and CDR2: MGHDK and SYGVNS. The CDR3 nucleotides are TGTGCCAGCAGTGAGTCGGTGACAGATGTCTATGGCTACACCTTC. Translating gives CASSESVTDVYGYTF.

CDR3 residues: CASSITGYNEQFF. The CDR3 bases are TGTGCCAGTAGTATAACGGGGTACAATGAGCAGTTCTTC. V usage is TRBV19 and J usage is TRBJ2-1, with D possibly being TRBD2 (5 bases). Germline-derived CDR1 and CDR2 are LNHDA and SQIVND (reference sequence). The CDR3 is made up of 13 amino acids. The V end lost 2 bases, the J end lost 4 bases, and 6 bases lay between the germline ends. The full variable domain, with the rest looked up from reference TRBV19 and TRBJ2-1, is DGGITQSPKYLFRKEGQNVTLSCEQNLNHDAMYWYRQDPGQGLRLIYYSQIVNDFQKGDIAEGYSVSREKKESFPLTVTSAQKNPTAFYLCASSITGYNEQFFGPGTRLTVL.

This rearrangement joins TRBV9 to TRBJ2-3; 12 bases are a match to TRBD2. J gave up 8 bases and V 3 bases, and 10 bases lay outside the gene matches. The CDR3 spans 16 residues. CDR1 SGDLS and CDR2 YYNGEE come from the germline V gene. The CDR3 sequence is CASSGLAGDVDGTQYF. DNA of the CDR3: TGTGCCAGCAGCGGACTAGCGGGGGACGTGGATGGTACGCAGTATTTT.

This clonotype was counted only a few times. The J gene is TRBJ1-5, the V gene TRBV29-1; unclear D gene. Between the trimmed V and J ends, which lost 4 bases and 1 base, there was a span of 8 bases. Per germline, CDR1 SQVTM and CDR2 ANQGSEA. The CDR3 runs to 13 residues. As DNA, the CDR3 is TGCAGCGTTGTTTTCGACAGCAATCAGCCCCAGCATTTT. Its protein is CSVVFDSNQPQHF.

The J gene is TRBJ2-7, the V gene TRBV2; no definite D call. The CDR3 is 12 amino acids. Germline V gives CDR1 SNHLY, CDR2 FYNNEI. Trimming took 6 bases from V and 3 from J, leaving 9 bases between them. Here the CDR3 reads CASRPDGYEQYF. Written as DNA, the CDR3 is TGTGCCAGCAGGCCGGACGGCTACGAGCAGTACTTC.

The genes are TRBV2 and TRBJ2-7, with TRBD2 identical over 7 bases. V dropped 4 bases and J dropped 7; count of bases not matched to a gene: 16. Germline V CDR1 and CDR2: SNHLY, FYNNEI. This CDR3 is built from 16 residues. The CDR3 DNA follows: TGTGCCAGCAGTGTCAGGAGCGGGACGAACACCGGGGAGCAGTACTTC. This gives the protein CASSVRSGTNTGEQYF.

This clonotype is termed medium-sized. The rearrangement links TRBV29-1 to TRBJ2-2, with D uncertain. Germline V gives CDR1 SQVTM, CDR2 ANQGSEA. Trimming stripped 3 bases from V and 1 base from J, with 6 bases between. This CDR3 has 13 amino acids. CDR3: CSVESGNTGELFF. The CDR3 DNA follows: TGCAGCGTTGAGTCCGGGAACACCGGGGAGCTGTTTTTT.

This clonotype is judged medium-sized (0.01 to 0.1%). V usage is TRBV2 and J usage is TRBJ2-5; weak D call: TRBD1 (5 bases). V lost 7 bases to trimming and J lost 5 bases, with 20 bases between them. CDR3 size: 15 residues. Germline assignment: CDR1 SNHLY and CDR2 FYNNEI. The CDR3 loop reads CASNPSGAAGETQYF. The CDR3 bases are TGTGCCAGCAATCCCAGTGGGGCGGCCGGGGAGACCCAGTACTTC.

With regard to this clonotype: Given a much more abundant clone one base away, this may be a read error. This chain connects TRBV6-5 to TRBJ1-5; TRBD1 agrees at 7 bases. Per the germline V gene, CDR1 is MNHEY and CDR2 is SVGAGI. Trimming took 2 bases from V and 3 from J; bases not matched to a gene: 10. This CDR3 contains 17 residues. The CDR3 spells CASSYPTGQSPNQPQHF. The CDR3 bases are TGTGCCAGCAGTTACCCGACGGGACAGAGCCCCAATCAGCCCCAGCATTTT.